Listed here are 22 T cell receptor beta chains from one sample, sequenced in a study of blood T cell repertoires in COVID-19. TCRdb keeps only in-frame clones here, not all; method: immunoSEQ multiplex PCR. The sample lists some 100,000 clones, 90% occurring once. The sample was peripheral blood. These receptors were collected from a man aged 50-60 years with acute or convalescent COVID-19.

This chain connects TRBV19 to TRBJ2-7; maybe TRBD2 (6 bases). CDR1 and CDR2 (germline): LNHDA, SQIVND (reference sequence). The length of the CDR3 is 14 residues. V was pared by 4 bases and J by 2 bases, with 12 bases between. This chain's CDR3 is CASSKTGVAYEQYF. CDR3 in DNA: TGTGCCAGTAGTAAAACGGGAGTGGCCTACGAGCAGTACTTC.

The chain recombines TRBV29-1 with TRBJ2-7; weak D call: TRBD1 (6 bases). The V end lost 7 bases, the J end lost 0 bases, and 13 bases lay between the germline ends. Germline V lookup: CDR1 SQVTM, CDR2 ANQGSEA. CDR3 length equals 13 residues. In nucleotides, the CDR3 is TGCAGCGCCCGCGAGGGGGACTCCTACGAGCAGTACTTC. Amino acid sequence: CSAREGDSYEQYF.

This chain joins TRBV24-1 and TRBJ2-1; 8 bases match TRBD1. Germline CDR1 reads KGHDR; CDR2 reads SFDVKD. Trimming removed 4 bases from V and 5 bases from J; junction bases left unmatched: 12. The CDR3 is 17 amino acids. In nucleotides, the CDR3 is TGTGCCACCAGTGACCCAGGACAGGGACCTTACGACAATGAGCAGTTCTTC. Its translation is CATSDPGQGPYDNEQFF.

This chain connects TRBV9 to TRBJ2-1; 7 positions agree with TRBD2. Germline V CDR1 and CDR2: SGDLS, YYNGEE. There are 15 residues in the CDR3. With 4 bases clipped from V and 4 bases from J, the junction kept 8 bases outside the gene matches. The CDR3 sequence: CASSSSGALYNEQFF. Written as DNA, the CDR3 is TGTGCCAGCAGCTCTAGCGGAGCCCTATACAATGAGCAGTTCTTC.

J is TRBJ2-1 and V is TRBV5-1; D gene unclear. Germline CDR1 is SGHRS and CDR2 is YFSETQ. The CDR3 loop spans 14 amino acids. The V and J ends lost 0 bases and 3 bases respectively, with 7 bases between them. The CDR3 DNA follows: TGCGCCAGCAGCTTGGAGATAGTCTACAATGAGCAGTTCTTC. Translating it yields CASSLEIVYNEQFF.

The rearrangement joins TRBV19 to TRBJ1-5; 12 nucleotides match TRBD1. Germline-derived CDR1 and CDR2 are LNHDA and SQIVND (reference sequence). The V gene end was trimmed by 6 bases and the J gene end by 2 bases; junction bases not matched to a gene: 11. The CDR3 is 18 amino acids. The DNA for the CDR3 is TGTGCCAGTAGCCCTCCGGGACAGGGGGCAGGGGGCAATCAGCCCCAGCATTTT. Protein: CASSPPGQGAGGNQPQHF.

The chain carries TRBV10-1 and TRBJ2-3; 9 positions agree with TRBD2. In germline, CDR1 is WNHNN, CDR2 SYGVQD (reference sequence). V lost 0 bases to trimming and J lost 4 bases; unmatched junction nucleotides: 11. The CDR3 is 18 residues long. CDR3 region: CASSESMAQAGGPDTQYF. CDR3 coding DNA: TGCGCCAGCAGTGAGTCCATGGCGCAAGCGGGAGGACCAGATACGCAGTATTTT.

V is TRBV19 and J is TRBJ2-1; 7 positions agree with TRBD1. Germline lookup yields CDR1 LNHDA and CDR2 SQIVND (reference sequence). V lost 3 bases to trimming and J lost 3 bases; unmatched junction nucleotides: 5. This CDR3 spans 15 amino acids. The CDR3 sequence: CASSIEGQYYNEQFF. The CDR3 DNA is TGTGCCAGTAGTATCGAGGGACAGTACTACAATGAGCAGTTCTTC.

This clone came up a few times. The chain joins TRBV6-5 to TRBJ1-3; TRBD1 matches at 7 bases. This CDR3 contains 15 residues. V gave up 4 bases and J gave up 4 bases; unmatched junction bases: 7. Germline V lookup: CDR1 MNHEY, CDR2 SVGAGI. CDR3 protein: CASSSNRGSGNTIYF. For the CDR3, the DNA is TGTGCCAGCAGTTCCAACAGGGGATCCGGAAACACCATATATTTT.

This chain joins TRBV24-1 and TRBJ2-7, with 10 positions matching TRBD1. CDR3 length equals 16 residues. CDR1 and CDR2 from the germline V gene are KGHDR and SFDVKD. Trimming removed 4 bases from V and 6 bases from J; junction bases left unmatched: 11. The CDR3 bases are TGTGCCACCAGTGAGCCCTCCGGGACAGGGGTTCCCGAGCAGTACTTC. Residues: CATSEPSGTGVPEQYF.

In DNA form, the CDR3 reads TGTGCCAGCAGTCATTGGGCTCCGGGACAGAACACCGGGGAGCTGTTTTTT. It yields the protein CASSHWAPGQNTGELFF. The V call is TRBV6-2 or TRBV6-3, the J call TRBJ2-2; D may be TRBD1 (6 bases). Germline-derived CDR1 and CDR2 are MNHEY and SVGEGT. The CDR3 runs 17 residues. V was cut by 5 bases and J by 1 base, with 17 bases left in between.

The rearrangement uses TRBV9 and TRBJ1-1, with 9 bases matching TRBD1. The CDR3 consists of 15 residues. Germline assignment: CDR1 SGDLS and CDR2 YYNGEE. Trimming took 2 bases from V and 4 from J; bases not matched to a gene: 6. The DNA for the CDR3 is TGTGCCAGCAGCGTTGGCCAGACAGGGGGCACTGAAGCTTTCTTT. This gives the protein CASSVGQTGGTEAFF.

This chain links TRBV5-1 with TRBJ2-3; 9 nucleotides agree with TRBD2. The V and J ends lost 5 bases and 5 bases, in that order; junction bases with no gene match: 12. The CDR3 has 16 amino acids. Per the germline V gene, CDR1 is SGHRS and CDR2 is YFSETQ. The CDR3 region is CASRGREGRREDTQYF. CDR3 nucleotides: TGCGCCAGCAGAGGGCGGGAGGGCCGAAGGGAAGATACGCAGTATTTT.

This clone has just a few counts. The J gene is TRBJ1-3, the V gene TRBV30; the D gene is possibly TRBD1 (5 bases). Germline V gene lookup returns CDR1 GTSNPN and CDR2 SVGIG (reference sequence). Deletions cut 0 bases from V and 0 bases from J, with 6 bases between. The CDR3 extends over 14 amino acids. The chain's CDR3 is CAWSVGGSGNTIYF. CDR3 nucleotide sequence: TGTGCCTGGAGTGTGGGGGGCTCTGGAAACACCATATATTTT.

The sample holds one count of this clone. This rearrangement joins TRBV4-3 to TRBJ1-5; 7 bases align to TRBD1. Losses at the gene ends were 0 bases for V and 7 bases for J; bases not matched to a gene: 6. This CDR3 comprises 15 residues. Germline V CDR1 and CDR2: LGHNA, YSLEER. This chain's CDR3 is CASSQEWQGGQPQHF. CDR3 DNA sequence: TGCGCCAGCAGCCAAGAGTGGCAGGGGGGCCAGCCCCAGCATTTT.

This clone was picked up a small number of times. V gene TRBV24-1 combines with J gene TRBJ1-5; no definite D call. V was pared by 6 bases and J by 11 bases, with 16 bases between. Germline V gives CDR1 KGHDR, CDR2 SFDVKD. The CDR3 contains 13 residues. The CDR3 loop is CATSSSLRGAQHF. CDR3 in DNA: TGTGCCACCAGTTCATCCTTGCGGGGTGCCCAGCATTTT.

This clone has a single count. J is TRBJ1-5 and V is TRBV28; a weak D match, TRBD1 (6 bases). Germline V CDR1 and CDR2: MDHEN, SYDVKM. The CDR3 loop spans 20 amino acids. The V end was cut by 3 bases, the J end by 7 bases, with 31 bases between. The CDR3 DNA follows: TGTGCCAGCAGTTTTCCTCGCTCCTCTAGACAGGATGTTAGAAGGCAGCCCCAGCATTTT. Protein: CASSFPRSSRQDVRRQPQHF.

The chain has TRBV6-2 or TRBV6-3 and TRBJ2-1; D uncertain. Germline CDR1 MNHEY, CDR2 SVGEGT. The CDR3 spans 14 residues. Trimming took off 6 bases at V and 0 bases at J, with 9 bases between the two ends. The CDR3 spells CASSTGYSYNEQFF. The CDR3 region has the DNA TGTGCCAGCAGCACCGGGTACTCCTACAATGAGCAGTTCTTC.

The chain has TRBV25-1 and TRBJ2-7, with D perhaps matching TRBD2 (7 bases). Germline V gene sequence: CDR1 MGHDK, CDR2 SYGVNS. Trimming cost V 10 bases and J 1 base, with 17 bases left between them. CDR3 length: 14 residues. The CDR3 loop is CATAGGHWSYEQYF. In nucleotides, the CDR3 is TGTGCCACCGCCGGGGGGCATTGGTCCTACGAGCAGTACTTC.

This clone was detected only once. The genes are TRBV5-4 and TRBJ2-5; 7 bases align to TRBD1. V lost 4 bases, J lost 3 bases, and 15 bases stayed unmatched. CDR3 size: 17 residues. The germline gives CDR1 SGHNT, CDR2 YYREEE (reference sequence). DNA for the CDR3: TGTGCCAGCAGCCCTTTGTTTACCGGGACAGAGGAAGAGACCCAGTACTTC. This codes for CASSPLFTGTEEETQYF.

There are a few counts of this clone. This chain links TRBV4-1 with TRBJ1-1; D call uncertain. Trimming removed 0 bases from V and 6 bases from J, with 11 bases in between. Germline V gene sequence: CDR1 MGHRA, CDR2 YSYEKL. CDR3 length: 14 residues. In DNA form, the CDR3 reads TGCGCCAGCAGCCAAGATGTAGGAGGCTCTGAAGCTTTCTTT. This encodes CASSQDVGGSEAFF.

The CDR3 coding sequence is TGCGCCAGCAGCTTGACAAGCACCGGGGAGCTGTTTTTT. Protein sequence: CASSLTSTGELFF. The chain employs TRBV5-1 and TRBJ2-2; no firm D call. The CDR3 contains 13 residues. The germline V gene encodes CDR1 SGHRS and CDR2 YFSETQ. Trimming left V 1 base short and J 4 bases short, with 5 bases between.